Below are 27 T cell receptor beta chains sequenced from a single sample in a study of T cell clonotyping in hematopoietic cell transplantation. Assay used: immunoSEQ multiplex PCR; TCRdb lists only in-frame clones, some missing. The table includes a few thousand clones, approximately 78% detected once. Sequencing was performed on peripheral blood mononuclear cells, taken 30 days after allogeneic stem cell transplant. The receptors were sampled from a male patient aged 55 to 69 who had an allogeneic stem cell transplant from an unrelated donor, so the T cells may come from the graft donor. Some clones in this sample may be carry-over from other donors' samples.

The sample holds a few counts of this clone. CDR3 region: CASSESVAGGNEQFF. Here the CDR3 DNA reads TGCGCCAGCAGTGAGTCGGTGGCAGGGGGCAATGAGCAGTTCTTC. The chain recombines TRBV10-1 with TRBJ2-1; 7 nucleotides match TRBD1. Germline loops: CDR1 WNHNN, CDR2 SYGVQD (reference sequence). The CDR3 is made up of 15 amino acids. The J segment lost 6 bases and the V segment lost 0 bases, leaving 5 bases of the junction unmatched.

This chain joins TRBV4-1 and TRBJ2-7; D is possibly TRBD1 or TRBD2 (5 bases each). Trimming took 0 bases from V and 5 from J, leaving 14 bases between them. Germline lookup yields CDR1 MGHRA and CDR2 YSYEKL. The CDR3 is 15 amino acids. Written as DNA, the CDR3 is TGCGCCAGCAGCCAAGACCGGGACCGCCGAAACGAGCAGTACTTC. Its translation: CASSQDRDRRNEQYF.

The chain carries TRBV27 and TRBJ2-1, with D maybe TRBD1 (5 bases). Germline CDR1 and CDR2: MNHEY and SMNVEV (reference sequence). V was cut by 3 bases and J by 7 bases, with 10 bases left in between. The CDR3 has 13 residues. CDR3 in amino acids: CASSFRVGNEQFF. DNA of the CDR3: TGTGCCAGCAGTTTCAGGGTTGGGAATGAGCAGTTCTTC.

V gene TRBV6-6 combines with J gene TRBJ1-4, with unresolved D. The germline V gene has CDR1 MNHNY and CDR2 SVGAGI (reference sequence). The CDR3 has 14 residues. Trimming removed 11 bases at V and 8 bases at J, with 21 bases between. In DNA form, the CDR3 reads TGTGCCCCCATAACCCCCGAGTTTGGAGAAAAACTGTTTTTT. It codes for CAPITPEFGEKLFF.

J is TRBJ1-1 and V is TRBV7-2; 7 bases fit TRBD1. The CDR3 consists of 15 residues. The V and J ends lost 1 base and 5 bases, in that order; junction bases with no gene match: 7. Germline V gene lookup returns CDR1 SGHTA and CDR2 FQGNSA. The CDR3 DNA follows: TGTGCCAGCAGCTTAGATCAGGGGGAGAGTACTGAAGCTTTCTTT. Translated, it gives CASSLDQGESTEAFF.

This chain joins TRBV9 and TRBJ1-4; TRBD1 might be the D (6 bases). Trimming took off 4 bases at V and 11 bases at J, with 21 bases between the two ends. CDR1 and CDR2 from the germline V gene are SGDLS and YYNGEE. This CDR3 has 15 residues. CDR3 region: CASSSGQTLRDKLFF. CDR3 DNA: TGTGCCAGCAGCTCTGGACAGACATTGCGTGATAAACTGTTTTTT.

For the CDR3, the DNA is TGTGCCAGCAGTGAATTGACAACCGACTGGAACTATGGCTACACCTTC. The encoded protein is CASSELTTDWNYGYTF. The chain joins TRBV25-1 to TRBJ1-2; no firm D call. Trimming shortened V by 1 base and J by 2 bases, and 14 bases separated the two germline ends. This CDR3 is built from 16 residues. Germline values: CDR1 MGHDK, CDR2 SYGVNS.

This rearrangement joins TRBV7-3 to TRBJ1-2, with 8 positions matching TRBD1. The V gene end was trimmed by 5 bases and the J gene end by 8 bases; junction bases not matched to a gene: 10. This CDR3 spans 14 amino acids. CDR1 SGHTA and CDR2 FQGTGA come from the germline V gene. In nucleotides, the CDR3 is TGTGCCAGCAGCGACGGACAGGGCCTAGGAGGCTACACCTTC. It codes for CASSDGQGLGGYTF.

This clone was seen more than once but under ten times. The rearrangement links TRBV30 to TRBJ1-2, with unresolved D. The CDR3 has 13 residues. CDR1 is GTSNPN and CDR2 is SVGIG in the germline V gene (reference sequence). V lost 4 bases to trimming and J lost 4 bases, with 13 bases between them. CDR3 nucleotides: TGTGCCTGGACGGCAGGAGCGGTCTATGGCTACACCTTC. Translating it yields CAWTAGAVYGYTF.

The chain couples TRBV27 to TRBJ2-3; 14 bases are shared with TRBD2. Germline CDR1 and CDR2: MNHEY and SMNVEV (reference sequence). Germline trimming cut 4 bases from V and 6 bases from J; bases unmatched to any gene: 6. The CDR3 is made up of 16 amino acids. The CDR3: CASSSGLAGALDTQYF. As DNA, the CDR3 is TGTGCCAGCAGTTCGGGACTAGCGGGAGCTTTGGATACGCAGTATTTT.

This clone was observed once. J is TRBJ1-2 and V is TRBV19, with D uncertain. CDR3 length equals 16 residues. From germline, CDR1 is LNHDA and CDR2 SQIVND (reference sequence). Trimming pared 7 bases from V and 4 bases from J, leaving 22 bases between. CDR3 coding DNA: TGTGCCAGTACCCCACCCCGGGGTGGCAGCGCCTATGGCTACACCTTC. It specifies CASTPPRGGSAYGYTF.

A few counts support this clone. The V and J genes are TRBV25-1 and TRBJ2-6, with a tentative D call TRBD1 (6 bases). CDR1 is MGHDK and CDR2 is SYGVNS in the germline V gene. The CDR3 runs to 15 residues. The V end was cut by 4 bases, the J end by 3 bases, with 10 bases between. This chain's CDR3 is CASSATGLGANVLTF. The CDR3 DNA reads TGTGCCAGCAGTGCAACAGGGCTTGGGGCCAACGTCCTGACTTTC.

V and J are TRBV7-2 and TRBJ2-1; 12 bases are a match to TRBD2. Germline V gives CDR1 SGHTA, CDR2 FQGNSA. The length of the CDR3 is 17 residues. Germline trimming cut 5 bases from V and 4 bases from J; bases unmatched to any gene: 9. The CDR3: CASSPELLAGGYNEQFF. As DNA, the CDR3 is TGTGCCAGCAGCCCCGAACTTCTAGCGGGAGGGTACAATGAGCAGTTCTTC.

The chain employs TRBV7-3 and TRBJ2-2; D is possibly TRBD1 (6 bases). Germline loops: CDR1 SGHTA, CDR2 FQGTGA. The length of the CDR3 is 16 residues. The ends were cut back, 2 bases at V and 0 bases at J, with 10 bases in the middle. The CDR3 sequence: CASSLYSGANTGELFF. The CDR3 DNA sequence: TGTGCCAGCAGCTTATATTCAGGGGCGAACACCGGGGAGCTGTTTTTT. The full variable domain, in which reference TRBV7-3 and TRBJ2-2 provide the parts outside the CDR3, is GAGVSQTPSNKVTEKGKYVELRCDPISGHTALYWYRQSLGQGPEFLIYFQGTGAADDSGLPNDRFFAVRPEGSVSTLKIQRTERGDSAVYLCASSLYSGANTGELFFGEGSRLTVL.

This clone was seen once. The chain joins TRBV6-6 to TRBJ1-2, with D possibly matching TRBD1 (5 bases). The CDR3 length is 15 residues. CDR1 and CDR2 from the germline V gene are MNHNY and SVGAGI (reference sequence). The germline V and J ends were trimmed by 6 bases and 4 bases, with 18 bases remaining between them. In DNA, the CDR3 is TGTGCCAGCAGGCCGGACACCTACTCGGTCTATGGCTACACCTTC. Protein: CASRPDTYSVYGYTF.

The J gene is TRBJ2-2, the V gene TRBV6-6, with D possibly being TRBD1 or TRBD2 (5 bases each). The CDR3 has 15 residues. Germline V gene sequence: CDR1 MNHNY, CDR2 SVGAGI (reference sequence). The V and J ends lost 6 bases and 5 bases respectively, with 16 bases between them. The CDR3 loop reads CASSEEWGNTGELFF. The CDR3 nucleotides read TGTGCCAGCAGCGAGGAGTGGGGGAATACCGGGGAGCTGTTTTTT.

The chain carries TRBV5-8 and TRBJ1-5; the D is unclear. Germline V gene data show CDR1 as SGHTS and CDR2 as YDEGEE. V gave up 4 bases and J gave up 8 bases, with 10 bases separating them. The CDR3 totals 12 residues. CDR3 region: CASSINLKPQHF. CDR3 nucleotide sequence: TGTGCCAGCAGCATCAATTTGAAGCCCCAGCATTTT.

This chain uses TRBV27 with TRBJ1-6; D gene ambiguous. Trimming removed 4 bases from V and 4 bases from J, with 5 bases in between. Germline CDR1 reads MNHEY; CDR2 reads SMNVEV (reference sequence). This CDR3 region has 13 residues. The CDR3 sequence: CASSSDYNSPLHF. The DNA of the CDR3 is TGTGCCAGCAGTTCTGATTATAATTCACCCCTCCACTTT.

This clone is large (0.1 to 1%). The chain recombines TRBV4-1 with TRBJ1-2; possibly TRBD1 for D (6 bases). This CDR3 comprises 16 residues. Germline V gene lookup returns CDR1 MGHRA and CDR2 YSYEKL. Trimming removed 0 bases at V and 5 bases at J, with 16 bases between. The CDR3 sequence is CASSQDPGGRGYGYTF. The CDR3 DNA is TGCGCCAGCAGCCAAGATCCCGGAGGCAGGGGTTATGGCTACACCTTC.

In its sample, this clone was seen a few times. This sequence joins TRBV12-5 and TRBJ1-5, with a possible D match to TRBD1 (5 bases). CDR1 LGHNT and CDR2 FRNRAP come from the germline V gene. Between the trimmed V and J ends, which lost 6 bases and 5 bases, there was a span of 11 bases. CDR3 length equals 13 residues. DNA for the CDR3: TGTGCTAGTGGCGTAGGGACGGATCAGCCCCAGCATTTT. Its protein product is CASGVGTDQPQHF.

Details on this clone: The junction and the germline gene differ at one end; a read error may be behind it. The CDR3 DNA reads TGTGCCAGTAGTGAAGGCCAGTATAATTCACCCCTCCACTTT. It is translated as CASSEGQYNSPLHF. V and J are TRBV2 and TRBJ1-6; D is undetermined. The V gene's germline CDR1 is SNHLY and CDR2 FYNNEI. The CDR3 spans 14 residues.

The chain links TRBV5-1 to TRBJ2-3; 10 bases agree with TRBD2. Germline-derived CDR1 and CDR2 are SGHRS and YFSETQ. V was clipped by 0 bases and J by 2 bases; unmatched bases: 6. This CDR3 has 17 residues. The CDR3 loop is CASSLGVSGGYTDTQYF. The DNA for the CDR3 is TGCGCCAGCAGCTTGGGTGTTAGCGGGGGGTACACAGATACGCAGTATTTT.

This CDR3 reads CASSFVTINEQYF. The CDR3 DNA is TGCGCCAGCAGCTTTGTGACGATTAACGAGCAGTACTTC. The chain joins TRBV5-1 to TRBJ2-7; D gene ambiguous. This CDR3 has 13 amino acids. With 2 bases removed from V and 5 bases from J, the gap between germline ends came to 11 bases. Germline V gene lookup returns CDR1 SGHRS and CDR2 YFSETQ.

The CDR3 here is CASSVGVGGEETQYF. Written as DNA, the CDR3 is TGTGCCAGCAGTGTTGGGGTGGGGGGAGAAGAGACCCAGTACTTC. The V call is TRBV2, the J call TRBJ2-5; D might be TRBD2 (6 bases). This CDR3 comprises 15 residues. In germline, CDR1 is SNHLY, CDR2 FYNNEI. V lost 4 bases and J 3 bases, leaving 15 bases between the germline ends.

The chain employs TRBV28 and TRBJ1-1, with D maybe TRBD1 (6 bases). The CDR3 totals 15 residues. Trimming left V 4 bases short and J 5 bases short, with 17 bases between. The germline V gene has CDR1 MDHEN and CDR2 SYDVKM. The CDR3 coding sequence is TGTGCCAGCAGTTCGGGGTATCGGAGGGGGACTGAAGCTTTCTTT. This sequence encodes CASSSGYRRGTEAFF.

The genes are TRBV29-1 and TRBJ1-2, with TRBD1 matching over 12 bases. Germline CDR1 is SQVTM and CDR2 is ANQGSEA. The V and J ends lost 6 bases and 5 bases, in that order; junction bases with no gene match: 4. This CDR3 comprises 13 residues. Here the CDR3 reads CSVGTGGRYGYTF. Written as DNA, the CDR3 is TGCAGCGTCGGGACAGGGGGCAGGTATGGCTACACCTTC.

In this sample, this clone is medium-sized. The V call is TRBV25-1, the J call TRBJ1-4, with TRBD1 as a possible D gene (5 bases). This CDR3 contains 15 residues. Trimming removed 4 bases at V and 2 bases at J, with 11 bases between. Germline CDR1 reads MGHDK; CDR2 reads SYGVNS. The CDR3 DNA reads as TGTGCCAGCAGTGTTCGGGGGGAGACTAATGAAAAACTGTTTTTT. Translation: CASSVRGETNEKLFF.